This T cell receptor beta chain was observed in a study of blood T cell repertoires in COVID-19. This CDR3 contains 12 residues. V lost 7 bases and J 5 bases, leaving 11 bases between the germline ends. This clone has a single count. Sequencing was performed with immunoSEQ multiplex PCR; in TCRdb, only in-frame clones are kept and a portion is missing. The sample includes 200,000 to 300,000 clones, 84% of them seen just once. The chain links TRBV12-3 or TRBV12-4 to TRBJ1-1, with D possibly TRBD1 on 5 matching bases. The sequence came from a man between 60 and 75 years old with acute or convalescent COVID-19. The sample taken for sequencing was peripheral blood. CDR3 in amino acids: CASMAGLTEAFF. The DNA for the CDR3 is TGTGCCAGCATGGCAGGGCTTACTGAAGCTTTCTTT.